This T cell receptor (beta chain) originates from a study of T-cell memory formation after mild COVID-19. This clonotype came up a few times. The target antigen is unknown. Findings and limits, study-wide: The study detected some responding clones in pre-infection memory, suggesting cross-reactive memory joined.

TCRdb itself ran the 5' RACE reads through MiXCR, one entry per CDR3 protein. In the table there are under 600,000 distinct CDR3 sequences, about 20% of which are singletons. Trimming left V 3 bases short and J 4 bases short, with 7 bases between. Germline V CDR1 and CDR2: LNHNV, YYDKDF (reference sequence). This CDR3 is 13 amino acids long. V gene TRBV15 combines with J gene TRBJ2-1; TRBD1 is a possible D gene (5 bases). Sequenced: PBMCs or a T cell subset sorted from them (not recorded which). The clonotype comes from an adult woman who had mild COVID-19 (a few samples of this study predate the infection). Cell type and time point are not known. CDR3 DNA: TGTGCCACCAGCAGTCAGGGTTACAATGAGCAGTTCTTC. This gives the protein CATSSQGYNEQFF.